A few counts support the clone carrying this TCR beta chain. Per germline, CDR1 SGHVS and CDR2 FNYEAQ. CDR3 length: 15 residues. The germline V and J ends were trimmed by 2 bases and 7 bases, with 14 bases remaining between them. One entry per CDR3 protein, called by TCRdb with MiXCR from the RT-PCR reads. The sample lists around 600,000 distinct CDR3 sequences, around 11% occurring once. The data stem from a study of response to subunit inactivated influenza vaccine. These sequences were also reported in another study, on T cells expressing NK-cell markers. That report notes: The TCR beta cDNA came from 5'RACE template switching with UMIs. The study sequenced eight donors, seven HCMV-seropositive and one seronegative.

The specimen comprised PBMCs from blood, sampled on the day of vaccination. This receptor was identified in a man in his fifties or sixties who received an inactivated influenza vaccine. J is TRBJ2-2 and V is TRBV7-6, with D perhaps being TRBD1 or TRBD2 (6 bases each). CDR3 DNA: TGTGCCAGCAGCTTATTGGGGGGCTTAGACGGGGAGCTGTTTTTT. Protein sequence: CASSLLGGLDGELFF.